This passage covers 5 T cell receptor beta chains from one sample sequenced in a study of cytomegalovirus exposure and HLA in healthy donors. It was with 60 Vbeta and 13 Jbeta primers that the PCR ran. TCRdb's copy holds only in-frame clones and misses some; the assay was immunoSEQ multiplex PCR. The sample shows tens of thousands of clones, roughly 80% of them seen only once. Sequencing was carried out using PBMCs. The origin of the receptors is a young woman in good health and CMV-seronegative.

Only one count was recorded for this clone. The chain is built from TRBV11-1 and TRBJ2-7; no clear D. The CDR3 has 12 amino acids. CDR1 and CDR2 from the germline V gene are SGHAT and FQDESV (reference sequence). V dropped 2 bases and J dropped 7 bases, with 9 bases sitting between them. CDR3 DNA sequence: TGTGCCAGCAGCTTAAATCCTTTGGAGCAGTACTTC. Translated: CASSLNPLEQYF.

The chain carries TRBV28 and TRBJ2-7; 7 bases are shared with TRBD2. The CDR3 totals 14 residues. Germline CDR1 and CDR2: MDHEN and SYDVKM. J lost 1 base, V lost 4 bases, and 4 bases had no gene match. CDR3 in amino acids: CASSSFGGSYEQYF. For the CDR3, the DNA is TGTGCCAGCAGTTCCTTCGGGGGGTCCTACGAGCAGTACTTC.

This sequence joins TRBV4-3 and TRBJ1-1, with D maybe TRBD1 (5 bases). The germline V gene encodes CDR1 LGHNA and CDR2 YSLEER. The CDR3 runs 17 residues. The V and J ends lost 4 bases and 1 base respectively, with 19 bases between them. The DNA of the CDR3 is TGCGCCAGCAGCCTTCGTAGGGGAGGTGCTGGGAACACTGAAGCTTTCTTT. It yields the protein CASSLRRGGAGNTEAFF.

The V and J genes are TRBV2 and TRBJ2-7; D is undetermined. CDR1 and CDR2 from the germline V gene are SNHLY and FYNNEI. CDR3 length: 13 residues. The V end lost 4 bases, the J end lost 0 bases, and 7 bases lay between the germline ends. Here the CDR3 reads CASSVRLSYEQYF. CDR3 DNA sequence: TGTGCCAGCAGTGTCAGACTCTCCTACGAGCAGTACTTC.

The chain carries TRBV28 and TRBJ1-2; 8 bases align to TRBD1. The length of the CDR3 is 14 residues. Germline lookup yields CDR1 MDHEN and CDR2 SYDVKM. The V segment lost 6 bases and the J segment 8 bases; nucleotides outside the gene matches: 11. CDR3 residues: CASSLRGQWEGYTF. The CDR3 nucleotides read TGTGCCAGCAGCCTCAGGGGGCAATGGGAAGGCTACACCTTC.